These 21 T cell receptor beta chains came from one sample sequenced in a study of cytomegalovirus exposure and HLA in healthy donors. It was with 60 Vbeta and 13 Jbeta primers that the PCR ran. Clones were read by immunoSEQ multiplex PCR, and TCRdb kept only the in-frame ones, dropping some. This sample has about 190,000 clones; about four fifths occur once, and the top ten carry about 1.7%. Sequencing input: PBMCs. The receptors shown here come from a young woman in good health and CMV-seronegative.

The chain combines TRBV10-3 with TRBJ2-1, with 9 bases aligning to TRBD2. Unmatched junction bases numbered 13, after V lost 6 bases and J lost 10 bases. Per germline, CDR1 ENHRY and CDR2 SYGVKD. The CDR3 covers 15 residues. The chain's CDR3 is CAISWPEASGNEQFF. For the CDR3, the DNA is TGTGCCATCAGCTGGCCGGAGGCTAGCGGGAACGAGCAGTTCTTC.

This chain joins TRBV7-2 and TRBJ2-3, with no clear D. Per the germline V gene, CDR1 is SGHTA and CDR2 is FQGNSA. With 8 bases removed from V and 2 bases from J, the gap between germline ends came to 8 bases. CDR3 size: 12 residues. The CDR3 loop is CASGYYTDTQYF. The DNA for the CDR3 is TGTGCCAGCGGCTACTACACAGATACGCAGTATTTT.

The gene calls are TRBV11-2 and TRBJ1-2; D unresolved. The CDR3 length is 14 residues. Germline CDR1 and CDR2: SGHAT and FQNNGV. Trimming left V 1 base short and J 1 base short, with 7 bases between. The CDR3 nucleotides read TGTGCCAGCAGCTTAGTTCCCCGTAACTATGGCTACACCTTC. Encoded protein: CASSLVPRNYGYTF.

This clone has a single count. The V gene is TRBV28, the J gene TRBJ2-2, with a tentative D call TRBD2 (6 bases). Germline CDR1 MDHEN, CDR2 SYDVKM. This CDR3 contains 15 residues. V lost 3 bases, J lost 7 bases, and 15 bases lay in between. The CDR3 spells CASSFGLATNGELFF. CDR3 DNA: TGTGCCAGCAGTTTCGGGCTAGCGACTAACGGGGAGCTGTTTTTT.

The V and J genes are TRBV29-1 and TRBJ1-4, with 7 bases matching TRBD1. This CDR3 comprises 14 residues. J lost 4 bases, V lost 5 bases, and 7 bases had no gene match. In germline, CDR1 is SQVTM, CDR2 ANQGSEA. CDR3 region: CSVTSGTVNEKLFF. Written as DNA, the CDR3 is TGCAGCGTTACCTCCGGGACAGTTAATGAAAAACTGTTTTTT.

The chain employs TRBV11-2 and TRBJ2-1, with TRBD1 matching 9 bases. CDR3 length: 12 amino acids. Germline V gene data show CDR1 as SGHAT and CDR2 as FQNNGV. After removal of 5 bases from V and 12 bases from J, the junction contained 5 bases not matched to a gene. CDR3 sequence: CASSGQTGGQFF. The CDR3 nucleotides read TGTGCCAGCAGCGGACAGACAGGGGGGCAGTTCTTC.

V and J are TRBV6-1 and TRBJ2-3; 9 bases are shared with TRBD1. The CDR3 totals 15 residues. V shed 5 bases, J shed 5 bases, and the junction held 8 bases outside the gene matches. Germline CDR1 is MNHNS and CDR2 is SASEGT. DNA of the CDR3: TGTGCCAGCAGTCCTGGACAGGGGCGACAAGATACGCAGTATTTT. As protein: CASSPGQGRQDTQYF.

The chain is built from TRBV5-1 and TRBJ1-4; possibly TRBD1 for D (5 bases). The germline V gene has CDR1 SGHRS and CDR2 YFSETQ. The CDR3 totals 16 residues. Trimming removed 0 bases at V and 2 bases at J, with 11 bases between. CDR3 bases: TGCGCCAGCAGCTTGGACCGGAGGGGCACTAATGAAAAACTGTTTTTT. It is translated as CASSLDRRGTNEKLFF.

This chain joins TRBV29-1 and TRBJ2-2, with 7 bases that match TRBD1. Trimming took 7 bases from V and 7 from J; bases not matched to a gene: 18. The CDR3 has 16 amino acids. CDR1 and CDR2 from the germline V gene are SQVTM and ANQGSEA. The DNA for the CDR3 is TGCAGCGGCAGAGTGGCGGGCAGGGGGAATGGCGGGGAGCTGTTTTTT. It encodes CSGRVAGRGNGGELFF.

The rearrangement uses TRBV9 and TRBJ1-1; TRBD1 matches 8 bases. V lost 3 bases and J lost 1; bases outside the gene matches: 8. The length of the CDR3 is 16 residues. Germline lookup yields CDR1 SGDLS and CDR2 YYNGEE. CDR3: CASSADLGTGNTEAFF. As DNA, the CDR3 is TGTGCCAGCAGCGCAGATTTAGGGACAGGGAACACTGAAGCTTTCTTT.

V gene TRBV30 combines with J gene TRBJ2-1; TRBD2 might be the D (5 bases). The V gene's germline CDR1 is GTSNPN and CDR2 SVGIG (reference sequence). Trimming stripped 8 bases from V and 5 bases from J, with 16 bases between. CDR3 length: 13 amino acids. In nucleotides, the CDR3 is TGTGCCGGATCGGGGTTGGAGGACAATGAGCAGTTCTTC. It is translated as CAGSGLEDNEQFF. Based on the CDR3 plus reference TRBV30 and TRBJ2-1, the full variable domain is SQTIHQWPATLVQPVGSPLSLECTVEGTSNPNLYWYRQAAGRGLQLLFYSVGIGQISSEVPQNLSASRPQDRQFILSSKKLLLSDSGFYLCAGSGLEDNEQFFGPGTRLTVL.

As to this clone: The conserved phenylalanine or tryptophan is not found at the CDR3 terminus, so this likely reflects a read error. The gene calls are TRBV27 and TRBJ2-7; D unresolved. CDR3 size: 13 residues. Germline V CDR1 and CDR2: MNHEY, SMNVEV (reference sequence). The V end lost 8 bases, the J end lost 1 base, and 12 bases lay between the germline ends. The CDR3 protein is CASSALQSYEQYL. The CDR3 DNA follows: TGTGCCAGCTCTGCCTTACAGTCCTACGAGCAGTACCTC.

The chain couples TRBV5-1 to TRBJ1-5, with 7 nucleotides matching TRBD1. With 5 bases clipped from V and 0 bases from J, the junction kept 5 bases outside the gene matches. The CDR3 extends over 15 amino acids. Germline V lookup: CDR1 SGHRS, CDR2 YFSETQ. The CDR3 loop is CASREGGASNQPQHF. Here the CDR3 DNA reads TGCGCCAGCAGAGAAGGGGGCGCTAGCAATCAGCCCCAGCATTTT.

CDR3 coding DNA: TGTGCCAGCAACGGGGAAGGACAGGGGACAACTAATGAAAAACTGTTTTTT. Translating gives CASNGEGQGTTNEKLFF. The J gene is TRBJ1-4, the V gene TRBV9, with 9 positions matching TRBD1. This CDR3 contains 17 residues. J gave up 0 bases and V 6 bases, and 9 bases lay outside the gene matches. In germline, CDR1 is SGDLS, CDR2 YYNGEE.

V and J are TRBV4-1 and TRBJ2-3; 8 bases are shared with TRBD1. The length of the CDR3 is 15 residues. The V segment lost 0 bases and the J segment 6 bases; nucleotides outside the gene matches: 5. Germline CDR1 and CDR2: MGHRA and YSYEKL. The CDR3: CASSQEIRGPDTQYF. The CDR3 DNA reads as TGCGCCAGCAGCCAAGAGATCAGGGGGCCGGATACGCAGTATTTT.

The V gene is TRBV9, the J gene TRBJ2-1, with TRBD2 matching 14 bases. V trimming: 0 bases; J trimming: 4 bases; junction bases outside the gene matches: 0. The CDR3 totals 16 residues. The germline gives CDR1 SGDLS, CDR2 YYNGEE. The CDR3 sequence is CASSVGLAGGYNEQFF. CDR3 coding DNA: TGTGCCAGCAGCGTAGGACTAGCGGGAGGGTACAATGAGCAGTTCTTC.

The DNA of the CDR3 is TGTGCCAGCAGTGAGGCGGGAGCCTACGAGCAGTACTTC. This encodes CASSEAGAYEQYF. The V call is TRBV2, the J call TRBJ2-7; TRBD2 matches at 7 bases. CDR1 is SNHLY, CDR2 FYNNEI, per germline. CDR3 length: 13 amino acids. V lost 3 bases and J lost 2; bases outside the gene matches: 1. Full variable domain (missing parts from reference TRBV2 and TRBJ2-7): EPEVTQTPSHQVTQMGQEVILRCVPISNHLYFYWYRQILGQKVEFLVSFYNNEISEKSEIFDDQFSVERPDGSNFTLKIRSTKLEDSAMYFCASSEAGAYEQYFGPGTRLTVT.

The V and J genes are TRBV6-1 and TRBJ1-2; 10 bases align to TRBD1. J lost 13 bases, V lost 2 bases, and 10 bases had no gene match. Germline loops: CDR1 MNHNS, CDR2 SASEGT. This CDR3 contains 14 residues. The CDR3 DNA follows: TGTGCCAGCAGTGAACAGGGGACAGGGGCTCTATCCACCTTC. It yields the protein CASSEQGTGALSTF.

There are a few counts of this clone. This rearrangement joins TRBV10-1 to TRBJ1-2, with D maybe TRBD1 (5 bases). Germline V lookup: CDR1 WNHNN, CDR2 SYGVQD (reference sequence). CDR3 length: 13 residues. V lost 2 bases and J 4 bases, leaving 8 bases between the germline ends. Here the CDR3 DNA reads TGCGCCAGCAGTGAGGACAGCTTCTATGGCTACACCTTC. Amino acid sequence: CASSEDSFYGYTF.

CDR3 sequence: CASSLAGVLDRHEQYF. The CDR3 bases are TGTGCCAGCAGCTTAGCGGGGGTCCTAGACAGGCACGAGCAGTACTTC. The chain carries TRBV7-2 and TRBJ2-7, with D perhaps TRBD1 (6 bases). Deletions cut 0 bases from V and 5 bases from J, with 17 bases between. Germline values: CDR1 SGHTA, CDR2 FQGNSA. The CDR3 runs to 16 residues. Looking up the rest from reference TRBV7-2 and TRBJ2-7 gives the full variable domain: GAGVSQSPSNKVTEKGKDVELRCDPISGHTALYWYRQSLGQGLEFLIYFQGNSAPDKSGLPSDRFSAERTGGSVSTLTIQRTQQEDSAVYLCASSLAGVLDRHEQYFGPGTRLTVT.

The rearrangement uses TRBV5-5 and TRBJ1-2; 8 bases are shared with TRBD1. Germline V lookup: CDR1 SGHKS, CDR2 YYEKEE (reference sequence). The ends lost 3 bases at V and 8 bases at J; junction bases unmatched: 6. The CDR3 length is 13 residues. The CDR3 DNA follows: TGTGCCAGCAGCTCGGACAGGGACGGCGGCTACACCTTC. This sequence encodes CASSSDRDGGYTF.